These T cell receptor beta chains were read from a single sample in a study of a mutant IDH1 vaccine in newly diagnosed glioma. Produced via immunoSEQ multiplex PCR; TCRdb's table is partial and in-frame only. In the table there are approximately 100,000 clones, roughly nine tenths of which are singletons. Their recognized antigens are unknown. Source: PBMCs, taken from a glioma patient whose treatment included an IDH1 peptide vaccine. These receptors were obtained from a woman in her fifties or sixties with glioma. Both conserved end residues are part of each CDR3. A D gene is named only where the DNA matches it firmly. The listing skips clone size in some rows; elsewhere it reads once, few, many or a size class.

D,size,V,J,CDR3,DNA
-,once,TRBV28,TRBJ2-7,CASRQTAIYEQYF,TGTGCCAGCAGGCAGACGGCCATCTACGAGCAGTACTTC
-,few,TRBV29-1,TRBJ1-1,CSVNMALDTEAFF,TGCAGCGTTAACATGGCCCTGGACACTGAAGCTTTCTTT
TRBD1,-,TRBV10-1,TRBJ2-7,CASSMTGVYEQYF,TGCGCCAGCAGCATGACAGGGGTCTACGAGCAGTACTTC
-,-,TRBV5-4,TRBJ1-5,CASSLGSNQPQHF,TGTGCCAGCAGCTTGGGCAGCAATCAGCCCCAGCATTTT
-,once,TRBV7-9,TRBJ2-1,CASSSPEGGHNEQFF,TGTGCCAGCAGCTCCCCGGAGGGGGGGCACAATGAGCAGTTCTTC
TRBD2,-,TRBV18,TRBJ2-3,CASSRLAGGDTQYF,TGTGCCAGCTCAAGACTAGCGGGAGGGGATACGCAGTATTTT
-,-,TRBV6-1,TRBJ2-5,CASSDEGVRETQYF,TGTGCCAGCAGTGATGAGGGGGTAAGGGAGACCCAGTACTTC
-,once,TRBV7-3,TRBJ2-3,CASSPGYTDTQYF,TGTGCCAGCAGCCCAGGTTACACAGATACGCAGTATTTT
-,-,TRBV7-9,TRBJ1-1,CASSLVVSTEAFF,TGTGCCAGCAGCTTAGTCGTATCTACCGAAGCTTTCTTT
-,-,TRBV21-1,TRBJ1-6,CAPKLGGGPVGSPLHF,TGTGCCCCAAAATTAGGCGGGGGGCCGGTGGGTTCACCCCTCCACTTT
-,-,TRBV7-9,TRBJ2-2,CASSPQARGWSGELFF,TGTGCCAGCAGCCCCCAGGCGAGAGGCTGGTCCGGGGAGCTGTTTTTT
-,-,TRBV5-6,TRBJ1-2,CASSLARLHRVVYGYTF,TGTGCCAGCAGCTTGGCCAGGCTTCATAGGGTTGTCTATGGCTACACCTTC
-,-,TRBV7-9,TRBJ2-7,CASSSPPRTESYEQYF,TGTGCCAGCAGCTCCCCCCCCCGGACCGAGTCCTACGAGCAGTACTTC
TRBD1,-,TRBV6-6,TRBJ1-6,CASRDGTVNSPLHF,TGTGCCAGCAGAGACGGGACAGTTAATTCACCCCTCCACTTT
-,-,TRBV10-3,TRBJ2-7,CAISERGALVHEQYF,TGTGCCATCAGTGAGAGGGGGGCCTTAGTCCACGAGCAGTACTTC
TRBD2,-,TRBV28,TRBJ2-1,CASSPPAGLAGGEQFF,TGTGCCAGCAGCCCTCCGGCGGGACTAGCGGGAGGTGAGCAGTTCTTC